This passage covers 15 T cell receptor beta chains from one sample sequenced in a study of blood T cells in healthy people across ages. With a J-beta primer mix and a sample-barcoded 5' primer, a second PCR ran about 7 to 12 cycles. MiXCR, run by TCRdb on the 5' RACE reads, gives a single entry per CDR3 protein. The sample has about 1.4 million distinct CDR3 sequences, approximately 59% seen once. The specimen sequenced was blood. Receptors originate from a man between 18 and 35 years old in good health.

The V gene is TRBV7-9, the J gene TRBJ1-6; 7 positions agree with TRBD1. CDR3 length: 16 residues. Trimming at V came to 5 bases and at J to 2 bases, leaving 6 bases not matched to a gene. Per germline, CDR1 SEHNR and CDR2 FQNEAQ (reference sequence). In DNA form, the CDR3 reads TGTGCCAGCAGCCTCCTGACAGGGCCCTATAATTCACCCCTCCACTTT. As protein: CASSLLTGPYNSPLHF.

The chain combines TRBV4-1 with TRBJ2-5, with D unresolved. Germline values: CDR1 MGHRA, CDR2 YSYEKL. The CDR3 has 17 residues. V lost 4 bases and J lost 5, with 23 bases in between. The CDR3, as DNA: TGCGCCAGCAGCCGGACCCAGTTGGGCGGATTATTTGAGACCCAGTACTTC. Its translation is CASSRTQLGGLFETQYF.

The chain carries TRBV29-1 and TRBJ1-5; D might be TRBD1 (5 bases). Trimming removed 5 bases from V and 7 bases from J, with 12 bases in between. Germline CDR1 and CDR2: SQVTM and ANQGSEA. This CDR3 has 12 amino acids. CDR3: CSVKGRDQPQHF. The DNA for the CDR3 is TGCAGCGTTAAAGGCAGGGACCAGCCCCAGCATTTT.

The chain couples TRBV6-2 or TRBV6-3 to TRBJ1-5, with D perhaps TRBD1 (5 bases). The CDR3 is 15 residues long. V was cut by 8 bases and J by 0 bases, with 14 bases left in between. The germline V gene has CDR1 MNHEY and CDR2 SVGEGT. CDR3 region: CASVPGSYSNQPQHF. Here the CDR3 DNA reads TGTGCCAGCGTCCCAGGGTCGTATAGCAATCAGCCCCAGCATTTT.

The chain combines TRBV9 with TRBJ2-3, with D perhaps matching TRBD2 (6 bases). The V end lost 3 bases, the J end lost 5 bases, and 10 bases lay between the germline ends. Germline CDR1 SGDLS, CDR2 YYNGEE. The CDR3 consists of 13 residues. As DNA, the CDR3 is TGTGCCAGCAGCGCTGGGCGGGGAGATACGCAGTATTTT. Its protein is CASSAGRGDTQYF.

In this sample, this clonotype turned up a few times. The chain uses TRBV4-1 and TRBJ2-4; D perhaps matches TRBD1 (5 bases). V lost 4 bases and J lost 11, with 18 bases in between. Germline V gene data show CDR1 as MGHRA and CDR2 as YSYEKL. The CDR3 extends over 14 amino acids. This chain's CDR3 is CASSLLTLDTLQYF. In nucleotides, the CDR3 is TGCGCCAGCAGCCTTCTAACGTTGGACACCCTTCAGTACTTC.

The chain employs TRBV27 and TRBJ1-5; weak D call: TRBD1 (5 bases). The CDR3 loop spans 16 amino acids. In germline, CDR1 is MNHEY, CDR2 SMNVEV (reference sequence). V was cut by 0 bases and J by 4 bases, with 13 bases left in between. CDR3 DNA: TGTGCCAGCAGTTTATCGGCCAGGGCCGCTAATCAGCCCCAGCATTTT. Amino acids: CASSLSARAANQPQHF.

J is TRBJ1-4 and V is TRBV3-1; TRBD1 agrees at 9 bases. The CDR3 is 15 amino acids. The germline CDR1 and CDR2 sequences are LGHDT and YNNKEL (reference sequence). V gave up 3 bases and J gave up 6 bases; unmatched junction bases: 5. DNA of the CDR3: TGTGCCAGCAGCCAGCCAAGGACAGGGGATGAAAAACTGTTTTTT. This codes for CASSQPRTGDEKLFF.

The chain recombines TRBV7-2 with TRBJ1-2; D possibly corresponds to TRBD1 (6 bases). This CDR3 comprises 14 residues. Trimming shortened V by 3 bases and J by 7 bases, and 15 bases separated the two germline ends. Germline loops: CDR1 SGHTA, CDR2 FQGNSA. The CDR3, as DNA: TGTGCCAGCAGCTTTCCCGAGGGGACATCTGGCTACACCTTC. This sequence encodes CASSFPEGTSGYTF.

The genes are TRBV27 and TRBJ2-1, with D perhaps matching TRBD1 or TRBD2 (5 bases each). The CDR3 has 16 amino acids. Trimming took 6 bases from V and 4 from J, leaving 19 bases between them. The germline gives CDR1 MNHEY, CDR2 SMNVEV (reference sequence). CDR3 residues: CASRRDGESPYNEQFF. CDR3 sequence (DNA): TGTGCCAGCAGGAGGGACGGGGAGAGTCCTTACAATGAGCAGTTCTTC.

The rearrangement uses TRBV15 and TRBJ2-4; 9 nucleotides match TRBD1. The J call is doubtful: the DNA matches TRBJ2-7 better. The germline gives CDR1 LNHNV, CDR2 YYDKDF (reference sequence). The CDR3 spans 14 residues. The CDR3 DNA reads as TGTGCCACCAGCAGAGAGGGACAGGGCGACGAGCAGTACTTC. It codes for CATSREGQGDEQYF.

V usage is TRBV3-1 and J usage is TRBJ1-2; TRBD1 agrees at 7 bases. The J segment lost 6 bases and the V segment lost 3 bases, leaving 4 bases of the junction unmatched. Looked up from germline, CDR1 is LGHDT and CDR2 is YNNKEL (reference sequence). This CDR3 is built from 13 residues. The CDR3 spells CASSQADRDGYTF. In DNA form, the CDR3 reads TGTGCCAGCAGCCAGGCTGACAGGGATGGCTACACCTTC.

This sequence joins TRBV27 and TRBJ1-1; D is undetermined. Germline CDR1 and CDR2: MNHEY and SMNVEV (reference sequence). V shed 2 bases and J shed 2 bases, with 9 bases lying between them. The CDR3 extends over 14 amino acids. The CDR3 nucleotides read TGTGCCAGCAGTTTAACCGACACCAACACTGAAGCTTTCTTT. Protein product: CASSLTDTNTEAFF.

The chain uses TRBV6-2 or TRBV6-3 and TRBJ2-5; D ambiguous. The CDR3 sequence is 13 residues long. Trimming cost V 5 bases and J 5 bases, with 12 bases left between them. Germline V gene lookup returns CDR1 MNHEY and CDR2 SVGEGT. The CDR3 sequence is CASSTRPGETQYF. The CDR3 nucleotides read TGTGCCAGCAGTACCCGACCCGGGGAGACCCAGTACTTC.

This clonotype was detected a few times. J is TRBJ2-1 and V is TRBV7-9; D may be TRBD1 (5 bases). Trimming cost V 5 bases and J 7 bases, with 18 bases left between them. Germline values: CDR1 SEHNR, CDR2 FQNEAQ (reference sequence). The CDR3 consists of 15 residues. Here the CDR3 reads CASSLGPGKGNEQFF. The CDR3 coding sequence is TGTGCCAGCAGCCTTGGACCAGGGAAAGGGAATGAGCAGTTCTTC.